These T cell receptor beta chains were read from a single sample in a study of blood T cells in healthy people across ages. TCRdb recomputed calls from the 5' RACE reads with MiXCR, one row per CDR3 protein. Seen here are over 950,000 distinct CDR3 sequences, roughly 51% observed once, and the top ten hold about 21%. Sequencing was carried out using blood. The receptor source for this set is a woman aged 55-69 years in good health. CDR3s include the opening cysteine and the closing phenylalanine or tryptophan. A D gene is named only where the DNA matches it firmly. Size is stated for part of the rows, as once, few or many counts, or as a class when the clone is expanded.

J gene | CDR3 length | V gene | clone size | D gene | CDR3 DNA | CDR3 protein
TRBJ2-5 | 14 | TRBV4-2 | . | TRBD1 | TGTGCCAGCAGCCAAGGACAGGGGTGGGAGACCCAGTACTTC | CASSQGQGWETQYF
TRBJ1-2 | 19 | TRBV27 | . | TRBD1 | TGTGCCAGCAGTAAATCTCGGGGGACAGGGGGCGCCGATTACTATGGCTACACCTTC | CASSKSRGTGGADYYGYTF
TRBJ2-6 | 15 | TRBV10-3 | . | . | TGTGCCATCAGTGAGGGAGGGCACGGGGCCAACGTCCTGACTTTC | CAISEGGHGANVLTF
TRBJ2-7 | 14 | TRBV12-3/TRBV12-4 | . | . | TGTGCCAGCAGGACGGGGGCCTCCTCCTACGAGCAGTACTTC | CASRTGASSYEQYF
TRBJ2-3 | 14 | TRBV2 | . | . | TGTGCCAGCAGCCAGAGGGATTCAGGGGGGTCGCAGTATTTT | CASSQRDSGGSQYF
TRBJ2-5 | 12 | TRBV29-1 | many | . | TGCAGCGTCAGAGTGACACAAGAGACCCAGTACTTC | CSVRVTQETQYF
TRBJ2-4 | 10 | TRBV24-1 | many | . | TGTGCCACCATCAAAAACATTCAGTACTTC | CATIKNIQYF
TRBJ2-1 | 15 | TRBV20-1 | . | . | TGCAGTGCTAGAGATGGGGGTAACAGGAACAATGAGCAGTTCTTC | CSARDGGNRNNEQFF
TRBJ2-3 | 16 | TRBV12-3/TRBV12-4 | few | TRBD1 | TGTGCCAGCAGTTTGGTACAGGGGGCTGGCACAGATACGCAGTATTTT | CASSLVQGAGTDTQYF
TRBJ2-3 | 16 | TRBV4-2 | . | . | TGTGCCAGCAGCCTCGAGCCATCCGACGGAACAGATACGCAGTATTTT | CASSLEPSDGTDTQYF
TRBJ2-3 | 14 | TRBV3-1 | . | . | TGTGCCAGCAGCCTACAGCCTAGCACAGGTACGCAGTATTTT | CASSLQPSTGTQYF
TRBJ2-5 | 13 | TRBV29-1 | many | TRBD2 | TGCAGCGCCCATCCGGGAGGCGAAGAGACCCAGTACTTC | CSAHPGGEETQYF
TRBJ1-5 | 14 | TRBV7-2 | . | . | TGTGCCAGCAGCCTCGGACAGATCAATCAGCCCCAGCATTTT | CASSLGQINQPQHF
TRBJ2-3 | 14 | TRBV13 | . | TRBD1 | TGTGCCAGCAGCCGGGACAGCGAGACAGATACGCAGTATTTT | CASSRDSETDTQYF
TRBJ1-5 | 13 | TRBV27 | once | TRBD1 | TGTGCCAGCAGTTGGGGACAGTATCAGCCCCAGCATTTT | CASSWGQYQPQHF
TRBJ2-7 | 17 | TRBV12-3/TRBV12-4 | . | . | TGTGCCAGCAGTAAACCTTCGTTTTCAGCCGGGAGCTACGAGCAGTACTTC | CASSKPSFSAGSYEQYF
TRBJ2-5 | 15 | TRBV12-3/TRBV12-4 | . | TRBD2 | TGTGCCAGCAGTAGTACGCGGACTAGCGGGGGGACCCAGTACTTC | CASSSTRTSGGTQYF
TRBJ1-5 | 14 | TRBV19 | . | . | TGTGCCAGTAGTATCGACAGGACCGGTCAGCCCCAGCATTTT | CASSIDRTGQPQHF
TRBJ2-5 | 14 | TRBV12-3/TRBV12-4 | few | . | TGTGCCAGCAGATTACAGGAATACCAAGAGACCCAGTACTTC | CASRLQEYQETQYF
TRBJ2-5 | 14 | TRBV13 | . | . | TGTGCCAGCAGCTCTCGTCGGTACCAAGAGACCCAGTACTTC | CASSSRRYQETQYF
TRBJ2-7 | 15 | TRBV5-5 | few | . | TGTGCCAGCAGCTTTGACCCGGGACCCAGCTACGAGCAGTACTTC | CASSFDPGPSYEQYF
TRBJ2-7 | 12 | TRBV12-3/TRBV12-4 | many | . | TGTGCCAGCAGGTACTCAGGGGCCGAGCAGTACTTC | CASRYSGAEQYF
TRBJ2-7 | 13 | TRBV20-1 | few | TRBD2 | TGCAGTGCTAGGGGCGGGAGAACCTACGAGCAGTACTTC | CSARGGRTYEQYF
TRBJ1-5 | 13 | TRBV12-3/TRBV12-4 | . | TRBD1 | TGTGCCACCAAGGAGGGGGCGGCTCAGCCCCAGCATTTT | CATKEGAAQPQHF
TRBJ2-1 | 11 | TRBV28 | once | . | TGTGCCAGCAGCTCTGTGACCGGGGCGTTCTTC | CASSSVTGAFF
TRBJ2-3 | 13 | TRBV6-2/TRBV6-3 | few | . | TGTGCCAGCAGTTACAGGGGAAGTGATACGCAGTATTTT | CASSYRGSDTQYF
TRBJ2-6 | 16 | TRBV5-1 | few | . | TGCGCCAGCAGCCCTGAGGAGAACTCTGGGGCCAACGTCCTGACTTTC | CASSPEENSGANVLTF
TRBJ2-5 | 14 | TRBV6-2/TRBV6-3 | few | . | TGTGCCAGCACCAAGGGGTCGAAAAGGGAGACCCAGTACTTC | CASTKGSKRETQYF
TRBJ2-5 | 14 | TRBV5-1 | . | TRBD1 | TGCGCCAGCTTAGGACAGGTTCGTCAAGAGACCCAGTACTTC | CASLGQVRQETQYF
TRBJ2-5 | 17 | TRBV18 | . | TRBD2 | TGTGCCAGCTCACCGATTCGCGGGAGGGGTGTCCGGGAGACCCAGTACTTC | CASSPIRGRGVRETQYF
TRBJ2-6 | 17 | TRBV9 | . | TRBD1 | TGTGCCAGCAGCGTATTTACAGGGGGATACGGGGCCAACGTCCTGACTTTC | CASSVFTGGYGANVLTF
TRBJ2-4 | 16 | TRBV28 | . | TRBD2 | TGTGCCAGCAGTCTACCCGGGGCTAGCGGGAGTTCCGAGCAGTACTTT | CASSLPGASGSSEQYF
TRBJ2-1 | 14 | TRBV29-1 | . | TRBD1 | TGCAGCGGCCGACGGGACAGGGCCACCAATGAGCAGTTCTTC | CSGRRDRATNEQFF
TRBJ2-3 | 16 | TRBV9 | . | TRBD2 | TGTGCCAGCAGCGCGAGTTGGACTAGCGGCACAGATACGCAGTATTTT | CASSASWTSGTDTQYF
TRBJ2-3 | 15 | TRBV18 | . | . | TGTGCCAGCTCACCCCGACTAGGAGTTTCGGATACGCAGTATTTT | CASSPRLGVSDTQYF
TRBJ1-4 | 14 | TRBV27 | few | TRBD1 | TGTGCCAGCAGCCCGCAGGACAGGAATGAAAAACTGTTTTTT | CASSPQDRNEKLFF
TRBJ2-7 | 17 | TRBV14 | . | . | TGTGCCAGCAGCCCAAGTGTGGCCGCACTAGGAGGCTACGAGCAGTACTTC | CASSPSVAALGGYEQYF
TRBJ2-7 | 16 | TRBV15 | . | TRBD1 | TGTGCCACCAGCAGCCTCGACAGGGCTGGGTTCAATGAGCAGTACTTC | CATSSLDRAGFNEQYF
TRBJ2-5 | 16 | TRBV5-6 | . | . | TGTGCCAGCAGCTATGGGACAGCGGGGGACCAAGAGACCCAGTACTTC | CASSYGTAGDQETQYF
TRBJ2-4 | 13 | TRBV30 | . | . | TGTGCCTGGCTAGAACTAGCCAAAAACATTCAGTACTTC | CAWLELAKNIQYF
TRBJ2-4 | 17 | TRBV7-2 | many | TRBD2 | TGTGCCAGCAGCTTAAGTGGGGGGCGGGGGGGATCGGACATTCAGTACTTC | CASSLSGGRGGSDIQYF
TRBJ1-2 | 16 | TRBV6-5 | . | TRBD1 | TGTGCCAGCAGTTACTCACTCGGGACAGGGGTGAAAGGCTACACCTTC | CASSYSLGTGVKGYTF
TRBJ2-7 | 13 | TRBV20-1 | . | . | TGCAGTGCTCCGACAGGGGAGGGCCTCGAGCAGTACTTC | CSAPTGEGLEQYF
TRBJ1-1 | 15 | TRBV4-2 | . | . | TGTGCCAGCAGCCGAGATGGACAAATGAACACTGAAGCTTTCTTT | CASSRDGQMNTEAFF
TRBJ2-1 | 14 | TRBV27 | . | . | TGTGCCAGCAGTTCACAGGGTGCCCAGGATGAGCAGTTCTTC | CASSSQGAQDEQFF